This TCR beta chain appears in the sequencing data of a study of T cell responses to AZD1222 COVID-19 vaccine. This table comes from immunoSEQ multiplex PCR, and its TCRdb copy is limited to in-frame clones, with some not included. The table records about 110,000 clones, 85% to 90% of them present only once. Trimming pared 1 base from V and 3 bases from J, leaving 9 bases between. Germline values: CDR1 GTSNPN, CDR2 SVGIG (reference sequence). The CDR3 length is 13 residues. This clonotype originated in an adult who received the AZD1222 COVID-19 vaccine. The chain uses TRBV30 and TRBJ1-2; D not resolved. Sequencing used peripheral blood, obtained 28 days after the second AZD1222 dose. Written as DNA, the CDR3 is TGTGCCTGGAGTGGCATATCGTACTATGGCTACACCTTC. It codes for CAWSGISYYGYTF.